Listed below are T cell receptor beta chains from one sample, sequenced in a study of T cell responses to AZD1222 COVID-19 vaccine. Profiling relied on immunoSEQ multiplex PCR, and the TCRdb table lists in-frame clones only, not all of them. Of over 65,000 clones listed, less than 90% are singletons. The starting material was peripheral blood, obtained on day 0 of AZD1222 vaccination. The receptors derive from an adult in good health. Both conserved end residues are part of each CDR3. Each record gives: V gene, CDR3 length, J gene, D gene, clone size, CDR3 protein, CDR3 DNA. D genes are given only for firm matches. The size field is filled for only some rows; it gives once, few, many or a size class.

TRBV6-5	11	TRBJ1-6	-	once	CATDGNSPLHF	TGTGCCACGGACGGAAATTCACCCCTCCACTTT
TRBV5-1	13	TRBJ2-1	-	-	CASSPGDYNEQFF	TGCGCCAGCAGCCCGGGGGATTACAATGAGCAGTTCTTC
TRBV7-2	13	TRBJ1-5	-	-	CASSLRGNQPQHF	TGTGCCAGCAGCTTACGAGGGAATCAGCCCCAGCATTTT
TRBV25-1	13	TRBJ1-1	-	-	CASSEWEGTEAFF	TGTGCCAGCAGTGAATGGGAAGGCACTGAAGCTTTCTTT
TRBV7-8	15	TRBJ2-3	TRBD1	-	CASSDRGANTDTQYF	TGTGCCAGCAGCGACAGGGGGGCTAACACAGATACGCAGTATTTT
TRBV9	12	TRBJ1-2	-	-	CASSVGEEERTF	TGTGCCAGCAGCGTAGGCGAGGAGGAGAGGACCTTC
TRBV27	16	TRBJ1-5	-	-	CASSPIISLGNQPQHF	TGTGCCAGCAGTCCGATAATATCCCTAGGCAATCAGCCCCAGCATTTT
TRBV6-5	15	TRBJ1-6	TRBD1	-	CASTPTGGGGSPLHF	TGTGCCAGCACCCCGACAGGGGGCGGTGGTTCACCCCTCCACTTT
TRBV5-4	17	TRBJ1-4	TRBD1	few	CASSHRQGAIREVKLFF	TGTGCCAGCAGCCACAGACAGGGGGCCATCCGTGAGGTAAAACTGTTTTTT
TRBV7-6	15	TRBJ1-1	-	once	CASRSGQLSNTEAFF	TGTGCCAGCAGGTCCGGACAGCTATCGAACACTGAAGCTTTCTTT
TRBV7-2	14	TRBJ1-5	-	-	CASSYREGSQPQHF	TGTGCCAGCAGCTACAGGGAGGGGAGTCAGCCCCAGCATTTT
TRBV28	13	TRBJ1-3	-	once	CASGWGSGNTIYF	TGTGCCAGCGGGTGGGGCTCTGGAAACACCATATATTTT
TRBV2	15	TRBJ2-3	TRBD1	-	CAAKRQGPSTDTQYF	TGTGCCGCTAAGCGACAGGGTCCTAGCACAGATACGCAGTATTTT
TRBV28	14	TRBJ2-7	TRBD1	-	CASSPTGLSYEQYF	TGTGCCAGCAGTCCGACAGGGTTGTCCTACGAGCAGTACTTC
TRBV6-6	14	TRBJ1-1	-	-	CASSYVAGTSEAFF	TGTGCCAGCAGTTACGTTGCCGGGACTTCTGAAGCTTTCTTT
TRBV10-1	13	TRBJ2-1	-	-	CASSAGWRDEQFF	TGCGCCAGCAGCGCGGGGTGGAGGGATGAGCAGTTCTTC
TRBV28	11	TRBJ2-1	TRBD2	-	CASSSAGGLFF	TGTGCCAGCAGTTCAGCGGGAGGTTTGTTCTTC
TRBV28	14	TRBJ2-2	-	-	CAAKPRESTGELFF	TGTGCCGCCAAGCCCCGGGAATCCACCGGGGAGCTGTTTTTT
TRBV15	15	TRBJ2-6	-	-	CATSRVRAGANVLTF	TGTGCCACCAGCAGAGTCAGGGCCGGGGCCAACGTCCTGACTTTC
TRBV6-1	14	TRBJ2-2	-	-	CASSEGRDAGELFF	TGTGCCAGCAGTGAAGGGAGGGATGCCGGGGAGCTGTTTTTT
TRBV11-2	16	TRBJ1-2	-	-	CASSPGTWLSNYGYTF	TGTGCCAGCAGCCCGGGGACCTGGCTTTCTAACTATGGCTACACCTTC
TRBV29-1	14	TRBJ1-1	-	-	CSVDLVAMNTEAFF	TGCAGCGTTGATCTGGTAGCGATGAACACTGAAGCTTTCTTT
TRBV10-1	14	TRBJ1-1	TRBD1	-	CASSGGQGRTEAFF	TGCGCCAGCAGTGGAGGACAGGGGAGGACTGAAGCTTTCTTT
TRBV7-2	15	TRBJ2-1	-	-	CASSLVVAGKGEQFF	TGTGCCAGCAGCTTAGTTGTTGCAGGGAAGGGTGAGCAGTTCTTC
TRBV6-5	16	TRBJ2-7	TRBD1	-	CASSYSRTGSHYEQYF	TGTGCCAGCAGTTACTCAAGGACAGGGAGCCACTACGAGCAGTACTTC
TRBV29-1	12	TRBJ2-2	TRBD1	-	CSVRTGAGELFF	TGCAGCGTGCGTACAGGGGCTGGGGAGCTGTTTTTT
TRBV20-1	14	TRBJ2-1	TRBD2	-	CSASLQRGYNEQFF	TGCAGTGCTAGTTTGCAGCGGGGGTACAATGAGCAGTTCTTC
TRBV3-1/TRBV3-2	12	TRBJ1-2	-	-	CASSQERQPSYF	TGTGCCAGCAGCCAAGAACGCCAGCCAAGTTACTTC
TRBV5-5	15	TRBJ2-2	-	-	CASSLVIGFTGELFF	TGTGCCAGCAGCTTGGTTATAGGGTTCACCGGGGAGCTGTTTTTT
TRBV2	13	TRBJ2-3	-	-	CASRRHDTDTQYF	TGTGCCAGCAGGAGACACGACACAGATACGCAGTATTTT
TRBV4-2	14	TRBJ1-2	-	-	CASSQDPGDYGYTF	TGTGCCAGCAGCCAAGATCCGGGAGACTATGGCTACACCTTC